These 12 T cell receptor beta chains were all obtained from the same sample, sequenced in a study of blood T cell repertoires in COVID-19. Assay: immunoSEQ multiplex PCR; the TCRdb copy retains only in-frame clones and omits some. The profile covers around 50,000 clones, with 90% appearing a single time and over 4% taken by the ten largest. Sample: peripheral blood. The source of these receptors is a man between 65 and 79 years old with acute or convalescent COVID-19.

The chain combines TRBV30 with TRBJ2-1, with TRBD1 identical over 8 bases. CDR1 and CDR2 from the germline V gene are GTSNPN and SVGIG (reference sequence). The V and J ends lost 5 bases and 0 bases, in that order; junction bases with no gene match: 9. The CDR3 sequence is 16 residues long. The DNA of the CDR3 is TGTGCCTGGGGGATCCAGGGGGCAAGCTCCTACAATGAGCAGTTCTTC. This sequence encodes CAWGIQGASSYNEQFF.

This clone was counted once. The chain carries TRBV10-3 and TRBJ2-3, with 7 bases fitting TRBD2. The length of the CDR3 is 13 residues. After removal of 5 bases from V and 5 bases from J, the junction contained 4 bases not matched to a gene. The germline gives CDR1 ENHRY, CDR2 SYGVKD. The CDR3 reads CAISRDYLDTQYF. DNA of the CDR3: TGTGCCATCAGTCGGGACTACCTAGATACGCAGTATTTT.

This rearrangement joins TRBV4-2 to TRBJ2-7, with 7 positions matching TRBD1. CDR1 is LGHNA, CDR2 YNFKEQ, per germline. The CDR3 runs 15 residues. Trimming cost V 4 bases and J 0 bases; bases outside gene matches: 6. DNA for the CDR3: TGTGCCAGCAGCCTCGACAGGGATACCTCCTACGAGCAGTACTTC. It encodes CASSLDRDTSYEQYF.

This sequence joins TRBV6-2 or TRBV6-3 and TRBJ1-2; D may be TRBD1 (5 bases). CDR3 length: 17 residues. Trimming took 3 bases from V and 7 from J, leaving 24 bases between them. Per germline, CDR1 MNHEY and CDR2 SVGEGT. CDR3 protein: CASSYPQPDRRSSGYTF. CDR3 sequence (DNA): TGTGCCAGCAGTTATCCCCAGCCTGACAGAAGGTCGTCTGGCTACACCTTC.

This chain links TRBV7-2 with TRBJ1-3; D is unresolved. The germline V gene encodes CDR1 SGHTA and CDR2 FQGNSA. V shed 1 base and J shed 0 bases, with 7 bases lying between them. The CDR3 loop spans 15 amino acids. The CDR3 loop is CASSLGHRSGNTIYF. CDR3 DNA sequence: TGTGCCAGCAGCTTAGGACACCGCTCTGGAAACACCATATATTTT.

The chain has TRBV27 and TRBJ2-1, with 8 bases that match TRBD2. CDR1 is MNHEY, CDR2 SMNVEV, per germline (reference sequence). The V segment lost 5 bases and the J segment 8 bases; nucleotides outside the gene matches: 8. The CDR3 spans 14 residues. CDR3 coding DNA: TGTGCCAGCAGTCCAACCGGGGGGGCGGATGAGCAGTTCTTC. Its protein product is CASSPTGGADEQFF.

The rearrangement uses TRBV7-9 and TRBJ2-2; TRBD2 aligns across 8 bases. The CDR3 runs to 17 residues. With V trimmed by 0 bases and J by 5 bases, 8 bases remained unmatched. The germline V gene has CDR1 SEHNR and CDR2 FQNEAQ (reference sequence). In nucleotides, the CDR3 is TGTGCCAGCAGCTTAGCGCGTAATAGCGGGGAAACCGGGGAGCTGTTTTTT. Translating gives CASSLARNSGETGELFF.

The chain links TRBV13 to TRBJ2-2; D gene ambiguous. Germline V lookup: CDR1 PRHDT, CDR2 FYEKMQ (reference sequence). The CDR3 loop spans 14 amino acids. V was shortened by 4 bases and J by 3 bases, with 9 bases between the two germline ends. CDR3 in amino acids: CASSSRGYTGELFF. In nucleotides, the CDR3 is TGTGCCAGCAGCTCGAGAGGTTACACCGGGGAGCTGTTTTTT.

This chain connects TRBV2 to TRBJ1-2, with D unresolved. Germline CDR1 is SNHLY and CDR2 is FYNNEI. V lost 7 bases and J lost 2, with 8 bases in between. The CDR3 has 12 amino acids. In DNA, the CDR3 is TGTGCCAGCACAAGCAGGAACTATGGCTACACCTTC. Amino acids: CASTSRNYGYTF.

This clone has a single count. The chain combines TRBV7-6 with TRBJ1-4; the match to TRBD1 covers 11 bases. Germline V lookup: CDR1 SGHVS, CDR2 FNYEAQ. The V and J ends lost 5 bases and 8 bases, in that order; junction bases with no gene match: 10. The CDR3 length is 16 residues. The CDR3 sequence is CASSPRDRGFSEKLFF. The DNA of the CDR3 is TGTGCCAGCAGCCCCCGGGACAGGGGGTTTAGCGAAAAACTGTTTTTT.

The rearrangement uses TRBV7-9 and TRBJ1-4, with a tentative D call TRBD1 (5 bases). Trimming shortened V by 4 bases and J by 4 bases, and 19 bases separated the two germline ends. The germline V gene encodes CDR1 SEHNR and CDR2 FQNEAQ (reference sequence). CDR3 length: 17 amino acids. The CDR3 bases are TGTGCCAGCAGCTCTCTGGAGGGGCTCCCAGTTAATGAAAAACTGTTTTTT. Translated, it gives CASSSLEGLPVNEKLFF.

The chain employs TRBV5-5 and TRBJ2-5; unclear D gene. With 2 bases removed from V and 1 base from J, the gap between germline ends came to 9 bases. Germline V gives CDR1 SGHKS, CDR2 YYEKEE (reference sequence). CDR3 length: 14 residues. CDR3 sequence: CASSFTATQETQYF. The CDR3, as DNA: TGTGCCAGCAGCTTTACAGCAACCCAAGAGACCCAGTACTTC. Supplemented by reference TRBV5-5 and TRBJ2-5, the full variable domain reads DAGVTQSPTHLIKTRGQQVTLRCSPISGHKSVSWYQQVLGQGPQFIFQYYEKEERGRGNFPDRFSARQFPNYSSELNVNALLLGDSALYLCASSFTATQETQYFGPGTRLLVL.